This T cell receptor (beta chain) was sequenced in a study of blood T cell repertoires in COVID-19. Overall study: Specimens from acute and convalescent COVID-19 originated in the United States, Italy and Spain. PBMCs, B-cell-depleted T cells, or T cells provided the cDNA or gDNA that made up the material.

Per the study methods: Cell counts per sample came from amplifying reference gene primers. Repertoires were generated with immunoSEQ multiplex PCR, while TCRdb's copy carries only in-frame clones and drops some. D and trimming were read from the DNA, whereas the V and J calls and clone size are those reported in that table. The data contain fewer than 15,000 clones, roughly 90% of them singletons. Germline lookup yields CDR1 SGHDN and CDR2 FVKESK. The CDR3 is made up of 12 amino acids. The V and J ends lost 4 bases and 7 bases respectively, with 10 bases between them. Sequenced sample: peripheral blood. The TCR was taken from a man at least 80 years old with acute or convalescent COVID-19. This chain uses TRBV14 with TRBJ1-1; a weak D match, TRBD1 (6 bases). The CDR3 nucleotides are TGTGCCAGCAGCCCCAGACAGGTTGAAGCTTTCTTT. Translating gives CASSPRQVEAFF. Full variable domain (rest looked up from reference TRBV14 and TRBJ1-1): EAGVTQFPSHSVIEKGQTVTLRCDPISGHDNLYWYRRVMGKEIKFLLHFVKESKQDESGMPNNRFLAERTGGTYSTLKVQPAELEDSGVYFCASSPRQVEAFFGQGTRLTVV.